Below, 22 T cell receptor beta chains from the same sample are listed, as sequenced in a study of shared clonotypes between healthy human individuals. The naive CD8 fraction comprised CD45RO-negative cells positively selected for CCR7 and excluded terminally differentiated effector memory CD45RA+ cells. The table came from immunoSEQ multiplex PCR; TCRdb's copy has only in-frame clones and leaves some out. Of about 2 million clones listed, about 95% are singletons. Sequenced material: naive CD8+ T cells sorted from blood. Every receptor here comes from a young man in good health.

The CDR3 reads CASSWAGDYGYTF. CDR3 DNA: TGCGCCAGCAGCTGGGCAGGGGACTATGGCTACACCTTC. This chain uses TRBV5-1 with TRBJ1-2; D possibly corresponds to TRBD1 (6 bases). This CDR3 region has 13 residues. Germline V CDR1 and CDR2: SGHRS, YFSETQ. V shed 3 bases and J shed 3 bases, with 9 bases lying between them.

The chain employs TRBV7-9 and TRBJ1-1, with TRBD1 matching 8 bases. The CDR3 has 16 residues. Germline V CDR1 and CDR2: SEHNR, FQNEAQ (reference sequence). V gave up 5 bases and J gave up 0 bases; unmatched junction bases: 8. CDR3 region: CASSVAGTGVNTEAFF. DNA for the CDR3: TGTGCCAGCAGCGTTGCCGGGACAGGAGTGAACACTGAAGCTTTCTTT. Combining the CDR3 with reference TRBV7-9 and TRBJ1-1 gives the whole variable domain DTGVSQNPRHKITKRGQNVTFRCDPISEHNRLYWYRQTLGQGPEFLTYFQNEAQLEKSRLLSDRFSAERPKGSFSTLEIQRTEQGDSAMYLCASSVAGTGVNTEAFFGQGTRLTVV.

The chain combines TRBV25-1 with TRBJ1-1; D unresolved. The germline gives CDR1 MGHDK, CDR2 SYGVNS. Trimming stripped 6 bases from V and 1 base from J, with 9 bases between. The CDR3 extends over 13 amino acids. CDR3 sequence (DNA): TGTGCCAGCAGCCATGTTGGGAACACTGAAGCTTTCTTT. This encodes CASSHVGNTEAFF.

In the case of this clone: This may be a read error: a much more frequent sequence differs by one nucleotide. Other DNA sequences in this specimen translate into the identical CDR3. As DNA, the CDR3 is TGTGCCAGCAGCTCATCCTACGAGCAGTACTTC. It is translated as CASSSSYEQYF. The gene calls are TRBV11-2 and TRBJ2-7; D unclear. Trimming left V 4 bases short and J 1 base short, with 2 bases between. The germline V gene has CDR1 SGHAT and CDR2 FQNNGV. The CDR3 sequence is 11 residues long.

Written as DNA, the CDR3 is TGCGCCAGCAGTGACTCTTCGGGGGGAAACCATGAGCAGTTCTTC. Its translation: CASSDSSGGNHEQFF. The chain joins TRBV10-2 to TRBJ2-1; 7 nucleotides line up with TRBD2. V was pared by 3 bases and J by 8 bases, with 10 bases of the junction left unmatched. The CDR3 is 15 residues long. Germline V CDR1 and CDR2: WSHSY, SAAADI.

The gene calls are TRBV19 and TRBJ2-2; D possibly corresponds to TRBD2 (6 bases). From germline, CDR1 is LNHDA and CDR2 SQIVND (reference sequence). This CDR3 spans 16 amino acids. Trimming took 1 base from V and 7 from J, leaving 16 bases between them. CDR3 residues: CASSIAPVGRGGELFF. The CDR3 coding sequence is TGTGCCAGTAGTATAGCTCCCGTGGGGCGGGGCGGGGAGCTGTTTTTT.

CDR3 coding DNA: TGTGCCAGCAGCTCACTAGCGGGAGTGGGAGAGACCCAGTACTTC. As protein: CASSSLAGVGETQYF. The V and J genes are TRBV7-9 and TRBJ2-5; the match to TRBD2 covers 11 bases. V was pared by 4 bases and J by 4 bases, with 5 bases of the junction left unmatched. The germline V gene encodes CDR1 SEHNR and CDR2 FQNEAQ (reference sequence). CDR3 length: 15 residues.

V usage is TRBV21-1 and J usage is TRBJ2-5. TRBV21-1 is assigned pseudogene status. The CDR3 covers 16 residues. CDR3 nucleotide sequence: TGTGCCAGCAGCTCCTTGCTCTACACTTTCTCTGAGACCCAGTACTTC. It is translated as CASSSLLYTFSETQYF.

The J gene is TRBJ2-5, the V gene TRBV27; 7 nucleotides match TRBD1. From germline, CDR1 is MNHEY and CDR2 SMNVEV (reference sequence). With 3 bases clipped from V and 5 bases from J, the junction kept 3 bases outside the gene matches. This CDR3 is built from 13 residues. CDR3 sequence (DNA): TGTGCCAGCAGTTTCCTACAGGGGGAGACCCAGTACTTC. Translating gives CASSFLQGETQYF.

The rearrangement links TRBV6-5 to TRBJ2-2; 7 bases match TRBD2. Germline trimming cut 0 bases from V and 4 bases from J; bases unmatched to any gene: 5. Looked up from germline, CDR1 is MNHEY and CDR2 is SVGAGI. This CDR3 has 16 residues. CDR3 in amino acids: CASSYSAGEATGELFF. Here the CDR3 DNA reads TGTGCCAGCAGTTACTCTGCGGGGGAGGCCACCGGGGAGCTGTTTTTT.

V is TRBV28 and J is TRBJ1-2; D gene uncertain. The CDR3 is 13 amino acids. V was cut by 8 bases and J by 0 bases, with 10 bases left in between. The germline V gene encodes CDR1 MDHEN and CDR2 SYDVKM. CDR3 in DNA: TGTGCCAGCCGGGCAGGAGCTAACTATGGCTACACCTTC. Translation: CASRAGANYGYTF.

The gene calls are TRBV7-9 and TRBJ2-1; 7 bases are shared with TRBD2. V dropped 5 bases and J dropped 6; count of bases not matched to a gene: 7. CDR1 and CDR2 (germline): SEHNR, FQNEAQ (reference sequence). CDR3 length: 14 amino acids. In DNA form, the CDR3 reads TGTGCCAGCAGCCCCGGACTAGTGACCAATGAGCAGTTCTTC. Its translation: CASSPGLVTNEQFF.

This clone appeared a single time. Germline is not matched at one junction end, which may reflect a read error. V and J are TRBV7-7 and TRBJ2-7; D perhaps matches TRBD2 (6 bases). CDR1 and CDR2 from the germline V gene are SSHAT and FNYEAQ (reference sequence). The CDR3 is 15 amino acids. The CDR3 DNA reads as TGTGCTAGCAGCTTAGCCCAGACTAGACGGTACGAGCAGTACTTC. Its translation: CASSLAQTRRYEQYF.

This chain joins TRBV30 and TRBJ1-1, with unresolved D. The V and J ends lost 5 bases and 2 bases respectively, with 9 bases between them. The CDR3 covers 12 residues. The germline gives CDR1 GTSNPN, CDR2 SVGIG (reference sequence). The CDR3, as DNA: TGTGCCTGGGGCATAAGTAACACTGAAGCTTTCTTT. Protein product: CAWGISNTEAFF.

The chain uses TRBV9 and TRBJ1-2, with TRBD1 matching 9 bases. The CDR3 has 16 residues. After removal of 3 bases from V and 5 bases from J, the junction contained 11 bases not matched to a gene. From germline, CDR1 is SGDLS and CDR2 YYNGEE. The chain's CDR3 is CASSAVVGTGLYGYTF. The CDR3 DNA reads TGTGCCAGCAGCGCTGTAGTCGGGACAGGGCTTTATGGCTACACCTTC.

The CDR3 nucleotides read TGTGCCAGCAGCTTAACGGCGGGAGAGGCGTACGAGCAGTACTTC. It yields the protein CASSLTAGEAYEQYF. The V call is TRBV7-2, the J call TRBJ2-7; 7 nucleotides agree with TRBD2. V gave up 2 bases and J gave up 4 bases; unmatched junction bases: 8. This CDR3 comprises 15 residues. Germline lookup yields CDR1 SGHTA and CDR2 FQGNSA.

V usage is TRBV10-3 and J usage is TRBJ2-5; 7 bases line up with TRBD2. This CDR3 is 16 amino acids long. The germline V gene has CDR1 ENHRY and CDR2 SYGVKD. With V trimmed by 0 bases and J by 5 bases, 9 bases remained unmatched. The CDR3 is CAISESMGRASETQYF. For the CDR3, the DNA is TGTGCCATCAGTGAGTCGATGGGGAGGGCAAGTGAGACCCAGTACTTC.

The CDR3 protein is CASSIGLAGTGELFF. The CDR3 DNA reads TGTGCCAGTAGTATAGGACTAGCGGGCACCGGGGAGCTGTTTTTT. V is TRBV19 and J is TRBJ2-2; TRBD2 matches at 10 bases. The trim removed 1 base at V and 4 bases at J, leaving 0 bases unmatched. Germline V gene data show CDR1 as LNHDA and CDR2 as SQIVND (reference sequence). The CDR3 has 15 residues.

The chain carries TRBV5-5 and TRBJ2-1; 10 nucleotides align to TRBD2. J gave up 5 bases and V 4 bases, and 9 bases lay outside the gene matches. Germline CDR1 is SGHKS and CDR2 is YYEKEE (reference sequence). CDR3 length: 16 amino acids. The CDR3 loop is CASSPKASGSHNEQFF. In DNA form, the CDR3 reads TGTGCCAGCAGCCCAAAGGCTAGCGGGAGCCACAATGAGCAGTTCTTC.

CDR3 residues: CASSLTSEGEKLFF. The DNA of the CDR3 is TGTGCCAGCAGTCTAACATCCGAGGGTGAAAAACTGTTTTTT. The chain uses TRBV6-6 and TRBJ1-4, with D unresolved. This CDR3 contains 14 residues. From germline, CDR1 is MNHNY and CDR2 SVGAGI (reference sequence). Between the trimmed V and J ends, which lost 5 bases and 7 bases, there was a span of 14 bases.

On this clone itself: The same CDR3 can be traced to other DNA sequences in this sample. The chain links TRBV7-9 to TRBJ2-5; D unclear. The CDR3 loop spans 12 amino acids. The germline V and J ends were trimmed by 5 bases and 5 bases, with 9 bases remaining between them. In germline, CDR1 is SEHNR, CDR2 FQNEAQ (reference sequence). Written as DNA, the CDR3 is TGTGCCAGCAGCCGAGAAGGGGAGACCCAGTACTTC. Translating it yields CASSREGETQYF.

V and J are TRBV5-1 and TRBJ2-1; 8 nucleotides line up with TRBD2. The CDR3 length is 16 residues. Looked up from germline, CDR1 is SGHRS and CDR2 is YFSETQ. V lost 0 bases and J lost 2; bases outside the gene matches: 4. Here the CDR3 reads CASSLASGPTYNEQFF. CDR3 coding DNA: TGCGCCAGCAGCTTGGCTAGCGGGCCTACCTACAATGAGCAGTTCTTC.